Listed below are T cell receptor beta chains from one sample, sequenced in a study of identical twins. TCRdb redid the calling of the 5' RACE reads with MiXCR, one entry per CDR3 protein. Among 1,800,000 or so distinct CDR3 sequences listed, about 32% were seen once. Material: cord blood. The source of these receptors is a newborn girl in good health. Both conserved end residues are part of each CDR3. The D gene is left open where the match is weak. Where a row states a size, it is once, few, many or the class of an expanded clone; other rows omit it.

clone size: -
V gene: TRBV28
D gene: TRBD1
J gene: TRBJ1-2
CDR3 protein: CASSPRRDSFYGYTF
CDR3 DNA: TGTGCCAGCAGTCCACGCCGGGACAGCTTCTATGGCTACACCTTC

clone size: few
V gene: TRBV30
D gene: TRBD1
J gene: TRBJ1-2
CDR3 protein: CAWVTDRTIYGYTF
CDR3 DNA: TGTGCCTGGGTGACGGACAGGACCATCTATGGCTACACCTTC

clone size: -
V gene: TRBV7-9
D gene: -
J gene: TRBJ2-1
CDR3 protein: CASSLAVGTEQFF
CDR3 DNA: TGTGCCAGCAGCTTAGCGGTTGGGACGGAGCAGTTCTTC

clone size: -
V gene: TRBV20-1
D gene: -
J gene: TRBJ2-3
CDR3 protein: CSARTISTDTQYF
CDR3 DNA: TGCAGTGCTAGGACGATAAGCACAGATACGCAGTATTTT

clone size: -
V gene: TRBV10-3
D gene: -
J gene: TRBJ2-2
CDR3 protein: CAISESAGELFF
CDR3 DNA: TGTGCCATCAGTGAGTCCGCCGGGGAGCTGTTTTTT

clone size: many
V gene: TRBV6-2/TRBV6-3
D gene: -
J gene: TRBJ2-7
CDR3 protein: CASSNLYEQYF
CDR3 DNA: TGTGCCAGCAGTAACCTCTACGAGCAGTACTTC

clone size: few
V gene: TRBV6-5
D gene: -
J gene: TRBJ1-2
CDR3 protein: CASSYSWDYGYTF
CDR3 DNA: TGTGCCAGCAGTTACAGCTGGGACTATGGCTACACCTTC

clone size: many
V gene: TRBV29-1
D gene: TRBD1
J gene: TRBJ1-1
CDR3 protein: CSVPGGGEAFF
CDR3 DNA: TGCAGCGTACCAGGGGGCGGTGAAGCTTTCTTT

clone size: many
V gene: TRBV29-1
D gene: -
J gene: TRBJ1-2
CDR3 protein: CSVADGYTF
CDR3 DNA: TGCAGCGTTGCGGATGGCTACACCTTC

clone size: -
V gene: TRBV27
D gene: -
J gene: TRBJ1-6
CDR3 protein: CASSSPIKSSYNSPLHF
CDR3 DNA: TGTGCCAGCAGTTCACCGATCAAGAGCTCCTATAATTCACCCCTCCACTTT

clone size: -
V gene: TRBV12-3/TRBV12-4
D gene: TRBD1
J gene: TRBJ2-6
CDR3 protein: CASSLYGDRAGANVLTF
CDR3 DNA: TGTGCCAGCAGTTTATATGGGGACAGGGCTGGGGCCAACGTCCTGACTTTC

clone size: -
V gene: TRBV10-2
D gene: -
J gene: TRBJ2-1
CDR3 protein: CASSRIGGGHEQFF
CDR3 DNA: TGCGCCAGCAGCCGAATAGGAGGGGGCCATGAGCAGTTCTTC

clone size: -
V gene: TRBV12-3/TRBV12-4
D gene: -
J gene: TRBJ2-3
CDR3 protein: CASSSVGGTDTQYF
CDR3 DNA: TGTGCCAGCAGTTCAGTAGGGGGTACAGATACGCAGTATTTT

clone size: many
V gene: TRBV10-3
D gene: TRBD1
J gene: TRBJ1-2
CDR3 protein: CAISESGQANYGYTF
CDR3 DNA: TGTGCCATCAGTGAGTCCGGACAGGCAAACTATGGCTACACCTTC

clone size: -
V gene: TRBV3-1
D gene: TRBD2
J gene: TRBJ2-3
CDR3 protein: CASRPTSGRSDTQYF
CDR3 DNA: TGTGCCAGCAGGCCGACTAGCGGGAGGTCAGATACGCAGTATTTT

clone size: -
V gene: TRBV27
D gene: TRBD1
J gene: TRBJ1-6
CDR3 protein: CASSLSRTGKYSPLHF
CDR3 DNA: TGTGCCAGCAGTTTATCCAGGACAGGGAAGTATTCACCCCTCCACTTT

clone size: -
V gene: TRBV7-2
D gene: -
J gene: TRBJ2-1
CDR3 protein: CASSRNGLSYNEQFF
CDR3 DNA: TGTGCCAGCAGCCGGAATGGCCTCTCCTACAATGAGCAGTTCTTC

clone size: few
V gene: TRBV27
D gene: TRBD1
J gene: TRBJ1-1
CDR3 protein: CASRRSGTGAHEAFF
CDR3 DNA: TGTGCCAGCAGACGATCCGGGACAGGGGCCCATGAAGCTTTCTTT

clone size: -
V gene: TRBV12-3/TRBV12-4
D gene: -
J gene: TRBJ2-4
CDR3 protein: CASSFGSGSRYELYF
CDR3 DNA: -

clone size: -
V gene: TRBV9
D gene: TRBD2
J gene: TRBJ2-3
CDR3 protein: CASSVGLAYSTDTQYF
CDR3 DNA: TGTGCCAGCAGCGTAGGACTAGCCTATAGCACAGATACGCAGTATTTT

clone size: -
V gene: TRBV3-1
D gene: -
J gene: TRBJ1-4
CDR3 protein: CASSRGGAGEKLFF
CDR3 DNA: TGTGCCAGCAGCCGGGGGGGCGCGGGTGAAAAACTGTTTTTT

clone size: -
V gene: TRBV10-3
D gene: TRBD2
J gene: TRBJ2-1
CDR3 protein: CAISEFVAGPYNEQFF
CDR3 DNA: TGTGCCATCAGTGAGTTTGTAGCGGGGCCCTACAATGAGCAGTTCTTC

clone size: few
V gene: TRBV2
D gene: TRBD2
J gene: TRBJ2-4
CDR3 protein: CASRDSGRPLGEQYF
CDR3 DNA: TGTGCCAGCAGGGATAGCGGGAGGCCCCTTGGGGAGCAGTACTTC

clone size: few
V gene: TRBV12-3/TRBV12-4
D gene: TRBD1
J gene: TRBJ2-5
CDR3 protein: CASSLGDRGHETQYF
CDR3 DNA: TGTGCCAGCAGTTTAGGGGACAGGGGGCATGAGACCCAGTACTTC

clone size: -
V gene: TRBV2
D gene: TRBD1
J gene: TRBJ1-6
CDR3 protein: CASTSFGQGNNSPLHF
CDR3 DNA: TGTGCCAGCACCTCGTTCGGACAGGGTAATAATTCACCCCTCCACTTT

clone size: -
V gene: TRBV3-1
D gene: TRBD2
J gene: TRBJ2-3
CDR3 protein: CASSLVAGKTDTQYF
CDR3 DNA: TGTGCCAGCAGCCTGGTAGCGGGAAAGACAGATACGCAGTATTTT

clone size: -
V gene: TRBV2
D gene: TRBD1
J gene: TRBJ1-5
CDR3 protein: CASSEQGATQPQHF
CDR3 DNA: TGTGCCAGCAGTGAACAGGGGGCCACTCAGCCCCAGCATTTT

clone size: -
V gene: TRBV2
D gene: -
J gene: TRBJ1-4
CDR3 protein: CGRITAGLWLFF
CDR3 DNA: TGTGGCAGGATCACAGCAGGACTGTGGCTGTTTTTT

clone size: -
V gene: TRBV5-1
D gene: TRBD1
J gene: TRBJ2-1
CDR3 protein: CASSFGGTGNYNEQFF
CDR3 DNA: TGCGCCAGCAGCTTTGGAGGGACAGGGAACTACAATGAGCAGTTCTTC

clone size: many
V gene: TRBV10-3
D gene: -
J gene: TRBJ2-7
CDR3 protein: CAISASWGYEQYF
CDR3 DNA: TGTGCCATCAGTGCTTCATGGGGCTACGAGCAGTACTTC

clone size: -
V gene: TRBV27
D gene: TRBD2
J gene: TRBJ2-1
CDR3 protein: CASSLWGLAADEQFF
CDR3 DNA: TGTGCCAGCAGTTTATGGGGACTAGCGGCCGATGAGCAGTTCTTC

clone size: -
V gene: TRBV2
D gene: -
J gene: TRBJ1-5
CDR3 protein: CASSPRPNWPQHF
CDR3 DNA: TGTGCCAGCAGTCCCAGACCGAACTGGCCCCAGCATTTT

clone size: few
V gene: TRBV4-2
D gene: -
J gene: TRBJ2-7
CDR3 protein: CASSQDRRRSSYEQYF
CDR3 DNA: TGTGCCAGCAGCCAAGATCGACGGCGTAGCTCCTACGAGCAGTACTTC

clone size: once
V gene: TRBV9
D gene: TRBD2
J gene: TRBJ2-3
CDR3 protein: CASSVRDYATDAQYF
CDR3 DNA: TGTGCCAGCAGCGTCCGGGACTACGCCACAGATGCGCAGTATTTT

clone size: few
V gene: TRBV5-1
D gene: -
J gene: TRBJ2-1
CDR3 protein: CASSLNRDKRYNEQFF
CDR3 DNA: TGCGCCAGCAGCTTGAACCGGGACAAACGATACAATGAGCAGTTCTTC

clone size: -
V gene: TRBV29-1
D gene: -
J gene: TRBJ2-1
CDR3 protein: CSVEVFTGLTYNEQFF
CDR3 DNA: TGCAGCGTTGAAGTCTTTACGGGACTCACCTACAATGAGCAGTTCTTC

clone size: -
V gene: TRBV27
D gene: -
J gene: TRBJ2-4
CDR3 protein: CASRGGLPLAKNIQYF
CDR3 DNA: TGTGCCAGCAGGGGAGGACTACCTCTAGCCAAAAACATTCAGTACTTC

clone size: few
V gene: TRBV10-3
D gene: -
J gene: TRBJ2-5
CDR3 protein: CAISEYTDQETQYF
CDR3 DNA: TGTGCCATCAGTGAGTATACGGACCAAGAGACCCAGTACTTC

clone size: once
V gene: TRBV6-1
D gene: -
J gene: TRBJ1-4
CDR3 protein: CASVVGGEKLFF
CDR3 DNA: TGTGCCAGCGTGGTAGGAGGTGAAAAACTGTTTTTT

clone size: -
V gene: TRBV5-1
D gene: -
J gene: TRBJ2-1
CDR3 protein: CASSPTMGSSYEQFF
CDR3 DNA: TGCGCCAGCAGCCCAACGATGGGGAGCTCCTACGAGCAGTTCTTC

clone size: -
V gene: TRBV20-1
D gene: -
J gene: TRBJ2-1
CDR3 protein: CSASARGIRGAYNEQFF
CDR3 DNA: TGCAGTGCTAGTGCCAGGGGGATCCGGGGGGCCTACAATGAGCAGTTCTTC

clone size: -
V gene: TRBV6-6
D gene: -
J gene: TRBJ2-5
CDR3 protein: CASSYPLEWETQYF
CDR3 DNA: TGTGCCAGCAGTTACCCCCTAGAGTGGGAGACCCAGTACTTC

clone size: many
V gene: TRBV12-5
D gene: -
J gene: TRBJ2-1
CDR3 protein: CASGLDKNEQFF
CDR3 DNA: TGTGCTAGTGGTTTGGACAAAAATGAGCAGTTCTTC

clone size: -
V gene: TRBV20-1
D gene: -
J gene: TRBJ2-7
CDR3 protein: CSASQVGGASYEQYF
CDR3 DNA: TGCAGTGCTTCCCAAGTGGGCGGGGCCTCCTACGAGCAGTACTTC

clone size: -
V gene: TRBV28
D gene: -
J gene: TRBJ2-2
CDR3 protein: CASSFFVRGSGELFF
CDR3 DNA: TGTGCCAGCAGTTTCTTCGTCCGGGGGTCCGGGGAGCTGTTTTTT

clone size: few
V gene: TRBV3-1
D gene: -
J gene: TRBJ1-2
CDR3 protein: CASSQDPSNYGYTF
CDR3 DNA: TGTGCCAGCAGCCAAGATCCCAGTAACTATGGCTACACCTTC

clone size: -
V gene: TRBV13
D gene: -
J gene: TRBJ2-7
CDR3 protein: CASSLRRELVYEQYF
CDR3 DNA: TGTGCCAGCAGCTTAAGAAGGGAACTCGTCTACGAGCAGTACTTC

clone size: few
V gene: TRBV7-2
D gene: -
J gene: TRBJ2-3
CDR3 protein: CASSLGSGGKDTQYF
CDR3 DNA: TGTGCCAGCAGCTTAGGTTCGGGGGGCAAAGATACGCAGTATTTT

clone size: few
V gene: TRBV20-1
D gene: -
J gene: TRBJ2-7
CDR3 protein: CSARDRTGLTPPYEQYF
CDR3 DNA: TGCAGTGCTAGAGATCGAACGGGCCTTACCCCACCTTACGAGCAGTACTTC

clone size: -
V gene: TRBV25-1
D gene: -
J gene: TRBJ1-1
CDR3 protein: CASSGYEDTEAFF
CDR3 DNA: TGTGCCAGCAGTGGTTATGAGGACACTGAAGCTTTCTTT

clone size: many
V gene: TRBV7-9
D gene: -
J gene: TRBJ1-1
CDR3 protein: CASSPTDTEAFF
CDR3 DNA: TGTGCCAGCAGCCCGACAGACACTGAAGCTTTCTTT

clone size: -
V gene: TRBV28
D gene: TRBD1
J gene: TRBJ2-7
CDR3 protein: CASSPSGQGEGYEQYF
CDR3 DNA: TGTGCCAGCAGTCCTTCGGGACAGGGAGAGGGCTACGAGCAGTACTTC

clone size: few
V gene: TRBV20-1
D gene: -
J gene: TRBJ2-7
CDR3 protein: CSARSLQGSSYEQYF
CDR3 DNA: TGCAGTGCTAGGTCTCTCCAGGGGTCCTCCTACGAGCAGTACTTC

clone size: few
V gene: TRBV19
D gene: TRBD1
J gene: TRBJ1-6
CDR3 protein: CASCGDRANSPLHF
CDR3 DNA: TGTGCCTCCTGCGGGGACAGGGCCAATTCACCCCTCCACTTT

clone size: few
V gene: TRBV15
D gene: -
J gene: TRBJ2-7
CDR3 protein: CATSRDGQSYEQYF
CDR3 DNA: TGTGCCACCAGCAGAGATGGACAATCCTACGAGCAGTACTTC

clone size: -
V gene: TRBV19
D gene: -
J gene: TRBJ2-7
CDR3 protein: CASSREGISYEQYF
CDR3 DNA: TGTGCCAGTAGCCGTGAGGGCATCTCCTACGAGCAGTACTTC

clone size: -
V gene: TRBV9
D gene: -
J gene: TRBJ2-3
CDR3 protein: CASGGASDTQYF
CDR3 DNA: TGTGCCAGCGGGGGGGCCTCAGATACGCAGTATTTT

clone size: -
V gene: TRBV5-1
D gene: -
J gene: TRBJ2-1
CDR3 protein: CASSLSGQGVLFF
CDR3 DNA: TGCGCCAGCAGCTTGTCTGGCCAGGGAGTCTTGTTCTTC

clone size: -
V gene: TRBV20-1
D gene: -
J gene: TRBJ1-6
CDR3 protein: CSARAWGNNSPLHF
CDR3 DNA: TGCAGTGCTAGGGCTTGGGGGAATAATTCACCCCTCCACTTT